The present TCR beta chain was sequenced within a study of low-dose radiotherapy and immunotherapy resistance in tumors. Time point specified: after trial treatment. Treatment indicated: LDRT plus nivolumab, ipilimumab, low-dose cyclophosphamide and aspirin (RACIN trial). In germline, CDR1 is DFQATT, CDR2 SNEGSKA (reference sequence). The CDR3 sequence is 11 residues long. The table lists this clonotype with many counts. One end of the junction varies from germline; a read error may be responsible. Priming of first-strand cDNA relied on TRAV- and TRBV-specific primers (covering alpha and beta chains). It was with a constant-region primer and a V-primer adapter that TCRs were amplified over approximately 20 PCR cycles. A single record per CDR3 protein comes from TCRdb applying MiXCR to the reads. This sample has approximately 100,000 distinct CDR3 sequences, with about 20% found just once.

V and J are TRBV20-1 and TRBJ1-2, with D perhaps TRBD1 (5 bases). Material: PBMCs, obtained after low-dose radiotherapy plus immunotherapy. The receptor's source is a male donor with prostate cancer. The CDR3 DNA reads as TGCAGTGTCGCCCGAGGTGGGGGGATTGGCTTC. Protein sequence: CSVARGGGIGF.